This T cell receptor (beta chain) was recovered during a study of shared clonotypes between healthy human individuals. At the level of the study: The study enrolled a couple of women and three men aged 18 to 49.

Findings and limits, study-wide: Clonotype sharing across four donors was observed for around 5% of naive CD4 clonotypes.

Deletions cut 4 bases from V and 2 bases from J, with 18 bases between. Germline CDR1 and CDR2: MDHEN and SYDVKM. The CDR3 is made up of 16 amino acids. Concerning this clone: No antigen is known for it.

Terminally differentiated effector memory CD45RA+ cells were excluded from the naive CD8 cells, which were CD45RO-negative and positively selected for CCR7. Profiling relied on immunoSEQ multiplex PCR, and the TCRdb table lists in-frame clones only, not all of them. The sample lists millions of clones, about 95% occurring once. Sequenced sample: naive CD8+ T cells sorted from blood. V is TRBV28 and J is TRBJ2-7; tentatively, D is TRBD1 or TRBD2 (7 bases each). The source is a young man in good health. CDR3 in DNA: TGTGCCAGCAGTTCCCCGGGGGAGGGGGCCACCTACGAGCAGTACTTC. Translating gives CASSSPGEGATYEQYF.